This TCR beta chain was observed in a study of brain T cells in children with intractable seizures. Sequenced by immunoSEQ multiplex PCR; TCRdb stores in-frame clones only, minus some. The sample lists a few hundred thousand clones, over 85% occurring once. Time point described: blood from clinic visit 5 months post-surgery; TSC patient then seizure free. At least one anti-epileptic drug was given before surgery. CDR3 size: 12 residues. CDR1 SGHTA and CDR2 FQGNSA come from the germline V gene. Trimming removed 5 bases at V and 1 base at J, with 6 bases between. The sequenced sample was peripheral blood, obtained 4 to 5 months after surgery. This receptor was taken from a boy under two years old with tuberous sclerosis and intractable seizures. The rearrangement uses TRBV7-2 and TRBJ2-7; D unresolved. CDR3 bases: TGTGCCAGCAGCCTGGGGTCCTACGAGCAGTACTTC. It yields the protein CASSLGSYEQYF.